The T cell receptor beta chain described here comes from a study of blood T cell repertoires in COVID-19. The CDR3 has 15 amino acids. The germline CDR1 and CDR2 sequences are MDHEN and SYDVKM. V lost 3 bases to trimming and J lost 2 bases; unmatched junction nucleotides: 7. The repertoire was sequenced with immunoSEQ multiplex PCR; TCRdb's copy has only in-frame clones and lacks some. The repertoire includes under 500,000 clones, about 85% of them detected once, and about 2% sits in the top ten. J is TRBJ2-7 and V is TRBV28; 7 bases fit TRBD2. The receptor was isolated from a young woman with acute COVID-19. Sequences were obtained from PBMCs or T cells enriched from blood (not recorded which). The CDR3 sequence is CASSFAGEVTYEQYF. The CDR3 bases are TGTGCCAGCAGTTTTGCGGGAGAGGTAACCTACGAGCAGTACTTC.